Listed below are T cell receptor beta chains from one sample, sequenced in a study of beta chain features in type 1 diabetes. Sequencing was performed with immunoSEQ multiplex PCR; in TCRdb, only in-frame clones are kept and a portion is missing. The table lists hundreds of thousands of clones, around 15% of them singletons. The sequencing input was naive CD4+ T cells from blood. These receptors originate from a man aged 18-30 years with type 1 diabetes. Each CDR3 is given with its conserved first and last residue. Fields, in order: CDR3 length, V gene, clone size, J gene, D gene, CDR3 DNA, CDR3 protein. A D gene is named only where the DNA matches it firmly. Clone size is given for some rows only: seen once, a few or many times, or a class if the clone is expanded.

>14|TRBV9|few|TRBJ2-6|NA
TGTGCCAGCAAGGGCCCCTCTGGGGCCAACGTCCTGACTTTC
CASKGPSGANVLTF
>15|TRBV30|NA|TRBJ1-2|NA
TGTGCCTGGAGTGTACATGGAGACAGCAACTATGGCTACACCTTC
CAWSVHGDSNYGYTF
>14|TRBV7-9|few|TRBJ2-1|TRBD2
TGTGCCAGCAGTTTTAGCGGGAGAGGCAATGAGCAGTTCTTC
CASSFSGRGNEQFF
>13|TRBV9|NA|TRBJ2-1|TRBD1
TGTGCCAGCGGGGACAGGGGCTACAATGAGCAGTTCTTC
CASGDRGYNEQFF
>13|TRBV6-1|NA|TRBJ2-5|NA
TGTGCCAGCAGTGGGACTCCCCAAAAGACCCAGTACTTC
CASSGTPQKTQYF
>16|TRBV6-6|NA|TRBJ2-6|NA
TGTGCCAGCAGTTACTCGACCCTCTCTGGGGCCAACGTCCTGACTTTC
CASSYSTLSGANVLTF
>14|TRBV9|few|TRBJ2-1|NA
TGTGCCAGCAGCGTAGGGTGGAGCGACAATGAGCAGTTCTTC
CASSVGWSDNEQFF
>13|TRBV30|few|TRBJ2-7|NA
TGTGCCTGGAACACTCTCCGCGGCTACGAGCAGTACTTC
CAWNTLRGYEQYF
>12|TRBV7-2|few|TRBJ2-7|NA
TGTGCCAGCAGCTTTCCCATTCGGGAGCAGTACTTC
CASSFPIREQYF
>18|TRBV30|NA|TRBJ1-1|NA
TGTGCCTGGAGTGTACAAACAGGTCACGCACTTATGAACACTGAAGCTTTCTTT
CAWSVQTGHALMNTEAFF
>14|TRBV7-9|few|TRBJ2-5|NA
TGTGCCAGCAGCTCCCTCGCAGTCCAAGAGACCCAGTACTTC
CASSSLAVQETQYF
>12|TRBV5-4|few|TRBJ2-5|NA
TGTGCCAGCAGCCCGGGGGCAGGCCGGCCGTACTTC
CASSPGAGRPYF
>13|TRBV10-3|NA|TRBJ2-1|TRBD1
TGTGCCATCAGTGGACAGGGGTCGGATGAGCAGTTCTTC
CAISGQGSDEQFF
>12|TRBV25-1|once|TRBJ1-3|NA
TGTGCCAGCTCTAGATTGGGAAACACCATATATTTT
CASSRLGNTIYF
>13|TRBV2|NA|TRBJ2-7|NA
TGTGCCAGCAGTGATACCTTCAGCTACGAGCAGTACTTC
CASSDTFSYEQYF
>15|TRBV15|NA|TRBJ1-1|NA
TGTGCCACCAGCAGAAAGAACCCAGGGTTTGTCTCGGCTTTCTTT
CATSRKNPGFVSAFF
>15|TRBV9|NA|TRBJ2-3|TRBD2
TGTGCCAGCAGCGTAGGGCTAGCGGCCACAGATACGCAGTATTTT
CASSVGLAATDTQYF
>14|TRBV2|few|TRBJ2-3|NA
TGTGCCAGCAGTGAAGACAGAGGCACAGATACGCAGTATTTT
CASSEDRGTDTQYF
>15|TRBV30|few|TRBJ1-2|TRBD1
TGTGCCTTGTACGGGACAGGGGGCGCGGTTTCTGGCTACACCTTC
CALYGTGGAVSGYTF
>13|TRBV30|NA|TRBJ2-3|NA
TGTGCCTGGAGTGAACAGATCACAGATACGCAGTATTTT
CAWSEQITDTQYF
>13|TRBV7-3|few|TRBJ1-3|NA
TGTGCCAGCAGACCGGACGGTGGAAACACCATATATTTT
CASRPDGGNTIYF
>14|TRBV9|NA|TRBJ1-5|NA
TGTGCCAGCAGCAAGTACCCAGGAGATCAGCCCCAGCATTTT
CASSKYPGDQPQHF
>12|TRBV6-5|few|TRBJ2-2|NA
TGTGCCAGCACTAGCCTCCCCGGGGAGCTGTTTTTT
CASTSLPGELFF
>15|TRBV11-2|few|TRBJ2-3|NA
TGTGCCAGCAGCTTAGTGAACCCCTCAACAGATACGCAGTATTTT
CASSLVNPSTDTQYF
>14|TRBV5-1|NA|TRBJ2-7|NA
TGCGCCAGCAGCACTCAGGCGAGCTCCTACGAGCAGTACTTC
CASSTQASSYEQYF
>16|TRBV10-3|few|TRBJ1-3|TRBD1
TGTGCCATCAGTGAGGTGACAGGGGGCTCGGGAAACACCATATATTTT
CAISEVTGGSGNTIYF
>13|TRBV6-1|NA|TRBJ2-1|NA
TGTGCCAGCACCCCGGACCATCGGAATGAGCAGTTCTTC
CASTPDHRNEQFF
>15|TRBV5-5|NA|TRBJ2-1|TRBD2
TGTGCCAGCAGCTTGCGGTGGGAGGGTTACAATGAGCAGTTCTTC
CASSLRWEGYNEQFF
>14|TRBV4-2|few|TRBJ1-5|NA
TGTGCCAGCAGCCAAGTCGAACAGAATCAGCCCCAGCATTTT
CASSQVEQNQPQHF
>13|TRBV10-3|few|TRBJ1-5|NA
TGTGCCATCGGGGGGGTATTCAATCAGCCCCAGCATTTT
CAIGGVFNQPQHF
>15|TRBV6-5|NA|TRBJ1-2|TRBD1
TGTGCCAGTACGAGGTCAGGGGGCGCGGACTATGGCTACACCTTC
CASTRSGGADYGYTF
>16|TRBV7-6|few|TRBJ2-3|TRBD2
TGTGCCAGCAGCTACGTAGCGGGGCTTAGCACAGATACGCAGTATTTT
CASSYVAGLSTDTQYF
>15|TRBV5-4|few|TRBJ1-1|TRBD1
TGTGCCAGCAGCTTGCCCGGGACAGGGAACACTGAAGCTTTCTTT
CASSLPGTGNTEAFF
>15|TRBV30|few|TRBJ2-4|NA
TGTGCCTGGAGTGTAGGAGCCGCAGCCAAAAACATTCAGTACTTC
CAWSVGAAAKNIQYF
>13|TRBV6-6|few|TRBJ2-7|NA
TGTGCCAGCAGGCCCACAAGCTCCTACGAGCAGTACTTC
CASRPTSSYEQYF
>13|TRBV18|once|TRBJ1-1|TRBD1
TGTGCCAGCTCACCTGACAGGGACACTGAAGCTTTCTTT
CASSPDRDTEAFF
>13|TRBV5-6|few|TRBJ1-2|NA
TGTGCCAGCAGCTTAAAGGGACGCTATGGCTACACCTTC
CASSLKGRYGYTF
>14|TRBV2|few|TRBJ2-4|NA
TGTGCCAGCGGGGCCTTACAAGCCAAAAACATTCAGTACTTC
CASGALQAKNIQYF
>14|TRBV11-2|few|TRBJ2-7|TRBD2
TGTGCCAGCAGCCTAGCGGGAGTATCTTCCGAGCAGTACTTC
CASSLAGVSSEQYF
>13|TRBV19|NA|TRBJ2-2|TRBD2
TGTGCCAGTAGTATTAGCGGGAGCGGGGAGCTGTTTTTT
CASSISGSGELFF
>13|TRBV6-1|NA|TRBJ2-5|TRBD1
TGTGCCAGCAGTGGAGGGGGCGAAGAGACCCAGTACTTC
CASSGGGEETQYF
>11|TRBV30|NA|TRBJ1-2|TRBD1
TGTGCGGACAGGGGTTACTATGGCTACACCTTC
CADRGYYGYTF
>14|TRBV5-1|NA|TRBJ1-5|NA
TGCGCCAGCAGCTTGAGGCAGGGTGGTCAGCCCCAGCATTTT
CASSLRQGGQPQHF
>15|TRBV2|few|TRBJ2-3|NA
TGTGCCAGCAGTGAAATATATCGCCGCACAGATACGCAGTATTTT
CASSEIYRRTDTQYF
>15|TRBV4-3|NA|TRBJ2-7|NA
TGCGCCAGCAGCCAAGGGTCTGGGAGCTCCTACGAGCAGTACTTC
CASSQGSGSSYEQYF
>12|TRBV7-2|NA|TRBJ2-7|NA
TGTGCCAGCAGCTCTCCCTCCTACGAGCAGTACTTC
CASSSPSYEQYF
>14|TRBV7-9|NA|TRBJ2-7|NA
TGTGCCAGCAGCCTTACTGGGAGTTCCTACGAGCAGTACTTC
CASSLTGSSYEQYF